This T cell receptor beta chain was found in a study of cytomegalovirus exposure and HLA in healthy donors. General study findings and limits: Near-uniform donor sequencing depth was presumed by presence/absence analyses. The CMV antigen specificity of a few CMV-associated chains was confirmed through in vitro analysis. Most subjects had HLA-A and HLA-B alleles reportedly predicted accurately by TCR beta sequences. Across HLA loci, a later analysis found differing TCR association rates, with DRB1 most and HLA-C fewest.

The CDR3 consists of 15 residues. CDR1 and CDR2 (germline): LNHDA, SQIVND (reference sequence). Deletions cut 5 bases from V and 4 bases from J, with 15 bases between. Primers for the PCR totalled 60 Vbeta and 13 Jbeta. Assay: immunoSEQ multiplex PCR; the TCRdb copy retains only in-frame clones and omits some. The data show 110,000 or so clones, over 65% seen once. This clone was recorded a few times. The antigen is not known. The clonotype originates from a woman aged 25 to 45 in good health and CMV-seropositive. Source material: PBMCs. The J gene is TRBJ2-1, the V gene TRBV19; D may be TRBD1 (5 bases). CDR3 nucleotides: TGTGCCAGTAGTCGCGGACAAGAAGGTTACAATGAGCAGTTCTTC. Amino acids: CASSRGQEGYNEQFF. Variable domain in full (rest from reference TRBV19 and TRBJ2-1): DGGITQSPKYLFRKEGQNVTLSCEQNLNHDAMYWYRQDPGQGLRLIYYSQIVNDFQKGDIAEGYSVSREKKESFPLTVTSAQKNPTAFYLCASSRGQEGYNEQFFGPGTRLTVL.